This is a list of T cell receptor beta chains from one sample in a study of blood T cell repertoires in COVID-19. TCRdb's table, derived via immunoSEQ multiplex PCR, lists solely in-frame clones and lacks some. The table includes hundreds of thousands of clones, about nine tenths detected once. The specimen sequenced was peripheral blood. The receptors come from a woman between 25 and 40 years old with active or convalescent COVID-19. Both conserved end residues are part of each CDR3. Fields, in order: clone size, D gene, J gene, V gene, CDR3 protein, CDR3 DNA. D genes are given only for firm matches. Size tells how often a clone was seen (once, few, many) or the class of an expanded clone, and some rows leave it out.

.,TRBD1,TRBJ2-7,TRBV5-5,CASTFQGVGYEQYF,TGTGCCAGCACCTTTCAGGGGGTCGGCTACGAGCAGTACTTC
.,TRBD1,TRBJ1-1,TRBV18,CASSPPDTGDKHTEAFF,TGTGCCAGCTCACCGCCCGACACAGGGGATAAGCACACTGAAGCTTTCTTT
.,.,TRBJ2-3,TRBV25-1,CASSVRGDSTDTQYF,TGTGCCAGCAGTGTGCGCGGGGATAGCACAGATACGCAGTATTTT
.,TRBD1,TRBJ1-2,TRBV19,CASSIQTGKYGYTF,TGTGCCAGTAGTATCCAGACAGGGAAATACGGCTACACCTTC
.,.,TRBJ1-4,TRBV5-1,CASSLAQGHNEKLFF,TGCGCCAGCAGCTTGGCCCAGGGCCATAATGAAAAACTGTTTTTT
.,.,TRBJ2-5,TRBV2,CATSRGSQETQYF,TGTGCCACATCCCGGGGGTCACAAGAGACCCAGTACTTC
.,TRBD1,TRBJ1-1,TRBV10-3,CAISQGGDTEAFF,TGTGCCATCAGCCAGGGGGGAGACACTGAAGCTTTCTTT
.,TRBD2,TRBJ2-3,TRBV4-1,CASSQVLAGVDTQYF,TGCGCCAGCAGCCAGGTATTAGCGGGAGTAGATACGCAGTATTTT
.,.,TRBJ1-2,TRBV2,CASSSSGGPNYGYTF,TGTGCCAGCAGTAGTTCCGGGGGACCTAACTATGGCTACACCTTC
.,TRBD1,TRBJ1-2,TRBV18,CASSEGQGPFYGYTF,TGTGCCAGCTCAGAAGGACAGGGACCTTTCTATGGCTACACCTTC
.,.,TRBJ1-1,TRBV2,CATAGNMNTEAFF,TGTGCCACCGCAGGTAATATGAACACTGAAGCTTTCTTT
.,TRBD2,TRBJ2-5,TRBV27,CASSPTSDQETQYF,TGTGCCAGCAGCCCTACTAGCGACCAAGAGACCCAGTACTTC
.,TRBD1,TRBJ2-2,TRBV19,CASMGQGYTGELFF,TGTGCCAGTATGGGACAGGGGTACACCGGGGAGCTGTTTTTT
.,.,TRBJ1-5,TRBV4-1,CASSQAGYSNQPQHF,TGCGCCAGCAGCCAAGCAGGGTATAGCAATCAGCCCCAGCATTTT
.,.,TRBJ1-2,TRBV2,CASSEGGRGHGYTF,TGTGCCAGCAGTGAAGGCGGCAGGGGCCATGGCTACACCTTC
.,TRBD2,TRBJ2-2,TRBV15,CATSKRLAGVPGELFF,TGTGCCACCAGCAAAAGACTAGCGGGAGTTCCCGGGGAGCTGTTTTTT
.,TRBD1,TRBJ1-2,TRBV5-4,CASSPDRGAQSGYTF,TGTGCCAGCAGTCCCGACAGGGGCGCGCAAAGTGGCTACACCTTC
.,TRBD1,TRBJ2-3,TRBV27,CATKTGAGDTQYF,TGTGCCACCAAGACAGGGGCCGGGGATACGCAGTATTTT
few,.,TRBJ2-7,TRBV12-3/TRBV12-4,CASSLTFSYEQYF,TGTGCCAGCAGTCTGACTTTTTCCTACGAGCAGTACTTC
.,.,TRBJ2-1,TRBV7-6,CASSPHRAESASSYNEQFF,TGTGCCAGCAGCCCCCACAGGGCCGAAAGCGCGAGCTCCTACAATGAGCAGTTCTTC
.,TRBD1,TRBJ2-7,TRBV5-5,CASSLTGQGVGYEQYF,TGTGCCAGCAGCTTGACCGGACAGGGCGTGGGTTACGAGCAGTACTTC
.,TRBD2,TRBJ2-5,TRBV5-1,CASSLGSGGTQETQYF,TGCGCCAGCAGCTTGGGTTCGGGGGGGACCCAAGAGACCCAGTACTTC
.,.,TRBJ2-1,TRBV11-2,CASSLAPHNEQFF,TGTGCCAGCAGCTTAGCCCCTCACAATGAGCAGTTCTTC
.,TRBD2,TRBJ2-3,TRBV27,CASSWTSGSTDTQYF,TGTGCCAGCAGCTGGACTAGCGGAAGCACAGATACGCAGTATTTT
few,.,TRBJ2-2,TRBV6-1,CASSEARGWLSGELFF,TGTGCCAGCAGTGAAGCGCGGGGCTGGTTATCCGGGGAGCTGTTTTTT
.,.,TRBJ2-7,TRBV18,CASSPKYDIAVLGSYEQYF,TGTGCCAGCTCACCAAAATACGATATTGCGGTCCTGGGCTCCTACGAGCAGTACTTC
.,TRBD1,TRBJ2-7,TRBV19,CASSARDRDYEQYF,TGTGCCAGTAGTGCCCGGGACAGAGACTACGAGCAGTACTTC
.,TRBD2,TRBJ2-4,TRBV4-1,CASSQPTSGGSKNIQYF,TGCGCCAGCAGCCAGCCGACTAGCGGGGGGTCCAAAAACATTCAGTACTTC
.,.,TRBJ1-6,TRBV9,CASSVAQGTGSPLHF,TGTGCCAGCAGCGTAGCTCAGGGGACGGGGTCACCCCTCCACTTT
.,TRBD1,TRBJ2-5,TRBV6-5,CASMVDRDSKTQYF,TGTGCCAGCATGGTGGACCGGGACAGTAAGACCCAGTACTTC
.,TRBD1,TRBJ2-7,TRBV30,CAWSLPGQSYEQYF,TGTGCCTGGAGTTTACCGGGACAGAGCTACGAGCAGTACTTC
.,TRBD2,TRBJ2-3,TRBV30,CAWRRTSDGPASDTQYF,TGTGCCTGGAGAAGGACTAGCGACGGCCCAGCCTCGGATACGCAGTATTTT
.,TRBD1,TRBJ1-2,TRBV7-8,CASSLGGTGFNYGYTF,TGTGCCAGCAGCTTAGGCGGGACAGGGTTTAACTATGGCTACACCTTC
.,TRBD2,TRBJ2-7,TRBV5-1,CASSQGLALPYEQYF,TGCGCCAGCAGCCAGGGACTAGCCCTGCCCTACGAGCAGTACTTC
.,.,TRBJ2-7,TRBV29-1,CSVEGTAYEQYF,TGCAGCGTTGAAGGGACAGCATACGAGCAGTACTTC
.,TRBD1,TRBJ1-2,TRBV29-1,CSTRTGVYGYTF,TGCAGCACCAGGACAGGGGTATATGGCTACACCTTC
.,.,TRBJ1-1,TRBV9,CASSVKSPGVGLNTEAFF,TGTGCCAGCAGCGTGAAGTCGCCCGGGGTAGGGTTGAACACTGAAGCTTTCTTT
.,.,TRBJ1-1,TRBV15,CATSRETGTFEAFF,TGTGCCACCAGCAGAGAAACGGGGACTTTTGAAGCTTTCTTT
.,TRBD2,TRBJ2-7,TRBV19,CASSVTSGYSYEQYF,TGTGCCAGTAGTGTGACTAGCGGTTACTCCTACGAGCAGTACTTC
once,.,TRBJ1-1,TRBV12-3/TRBV12-4,CASSFGDPTEAFF,TGTGCCAGCAGTTTCGGGGATCCCACTGAAGCTTTCTTT
once,.,TRBJ1-1,TRBV10-3,CAISDPEGIAEAFF,TGTGCCATCAGTGACCCGGAGGGTATCGCTGAAGCTTTCTTT
.,TRBD1,TRBJ2-3,TRBV2,CASSFILGQESTDTQYF,TGTGCCAGCAGTTTTATCCTCGGACAGGAGAGCACAGATACGCAGTATTTT
.,TRBD2,TRBJ2-5,TRBV2,CASSGLAWETQYF,TGTGCCAGCAGTGGACTAGCGTGGGAGACCCAGTACTTC
.,.,TRBJ1-4,TRBV6-5,CASRGGSATNEKLFF,TGTGCCAGCAGGGGAGGGAGTGCAACTAATGAAAAACTGTTTTTT
few,TRBD1,TRBJ1-6,TRBV6-4,CATRDREGSPLHF,TGTGCCACCCGGGACAGGGAAGGATCACCCCTCCACTTT
few,TRBD1,TRBJ1-1,TRBV7-9,CASSNQGQADTEAFF,TGTGCCAGCAGCAACCAAGGACAGGCGGACACTGAAGCTTTCTTT
once,TRBD2,TRBJ2-3,TRBV5-1,CASSFGGSSGTTDTQYF,TGCGCCAGCAGCTTTGGAGGGTCTAGCGGGACAACAGATACGCAGTATTTT
.,TRBD2,TRBJ2-1,TRBV7-9,CASSSRTSSSYNEQFF,TGTGCCAGCAGCTCAAGGACTAGCTCTTCCTACAATGAGCAGTTCTTC
once,.,TRBJ1-1,TRBV19,CASSIVPGGTEAFF,TGTGCCAGTAGTATAGTACCCGGGGGCACTGAAGCTTTCTTT
few,TRBD2,TRBJ2-5,TRBV27,CASSAGAGGGETQYF,TGTGCCAGCAGTGCAGGAGCGGGAGGGGGAGAGACCCAGTACTTC
.,.,TRBJ1-5,TRBV19,CASSTLQGPQHF,TGTGCCAGTAGTACTTTACAGGGACCCCAGCATTTT
.,.,TRBJ1-6,TRBV30,CAWSDVGLTNSPLHF,TGTGCCTGGAGCGACGTGGGACTCACTAATTCACCCCTCCACTTT
.,TRBD1,TRBJ1-2,TRBV7-9,CASRPSTRQGFAYGYTF,TGTGCCAGCAGACCTAGTACCCGACAGGGCTTCGCCTATGGCTACACCTTC
once,TRBD2,TRBJ2-1,TRBV7-2,CASSLERLAGYEQFF,TGTGCCAGCAGCTTAGAGAGACTAGCGGGGTATGAGCAGTTCTTC
.,TRBD1,TRBJ2-7,TRBV3-1/TRBV3-2,CASSHTRTGGYYEQYF,TGTGCCAGCAGCCACACCCGGACAGGGGGTTACTACGAGCAGTACTTC
.,TRBD1,TRBJ1-5,TRBV25-1,CASSAPGQGQPQHF,TGTGCCAGCAGCGCCCCGGGACAGGGCCAGCCCCAGCATTTT
few,.,TRBJ2-5,TRBV5-6,CASSFRQAQETQYF,TGTGCCAGCAGCTTCAGACAGGCCCAAGAGACCCAGTACTTC
.,TRBD1,TRBJ2-6,TRBV25-1,CASSSGQGAAGANVLTF,TGTGCCAGCAGTTCGGGACAGGGGGCTGCTGGGGCCAACGTCCTGACTTTC
.,.,TRBJ2-7,TRBV15,CATSRYLTGSYEQYF,TGTGCCACCAGCAGATACCTGACAGGTTCCTACGAGCAGTACTTC
.,TRBD1,TRBJ1-1,TRBV18,CASSASPGQGNMNTEAFF,TGTGCCAGCTCAGCCTCTCCGGGACAGGGTAACATGAACACTGAAGCTTTCTTT